Given below is one T cell receptor (beta chain) in context. This sample is part of a study of blood T cell repertoires in COVID-19. Study-wide background: Researchers got acute and convalescent COVID-19 samples from the United States, Italy and Spain.

In the original processing: Counts of nucleated cells, estimated from reference gene primer amplification, were obtained. Some clones are missing from TCRdb's copy, which holds only in-frame ones; the method was immunoSEQ multiplex PCR. V and J calls and clone size are as listed in that table; D and trimming were resolved from the DNA. Altogether 150,000 to 250,000 clones are present, 65% to 90% being singletons, with the ten largest covering 12%. The CDR3 is made up of 13 amino acids. V dropped 5 bases and J dropped 6 bases, with 10 bases sitting between them. From germline, CDR1 is MNHEY and CDR2 SVGAGI. Clinical history reported by participants formed the basis on which cohorts were assigned.

The rearrangement joins TRBV6-5 to TRBJ1-4; D is unresolved. The source of this sequence is a man aged 35-49 years who had recovered from COVID-19. Sequenced material: PBMCs or T cells enriched from blood (not recorded which). DNA of the CDR3: TGTGCCAGCAGTCGGATAGCGGATGAAAAACTGTTTTTT. Encoded protein: CASSRIADEKLFF.